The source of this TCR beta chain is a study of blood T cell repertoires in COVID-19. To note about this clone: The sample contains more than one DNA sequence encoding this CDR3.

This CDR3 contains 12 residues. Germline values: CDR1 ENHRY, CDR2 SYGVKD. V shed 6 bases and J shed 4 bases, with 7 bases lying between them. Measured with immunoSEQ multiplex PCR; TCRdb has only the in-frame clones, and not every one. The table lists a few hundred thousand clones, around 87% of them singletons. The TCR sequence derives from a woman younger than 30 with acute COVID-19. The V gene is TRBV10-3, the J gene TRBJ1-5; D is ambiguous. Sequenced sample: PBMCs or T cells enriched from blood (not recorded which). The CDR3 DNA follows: TGTGCCATCAGCGGGAGTAATCAGCCCCAGCATTTT. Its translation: CAISGSNQPQHF.